The 21 T cell receptor beta chains given below trace back to one sample, sequenced in a study of CD8 T cells in ankylosing spondylitis. TCRdb called the 5' RACE reads again in MiXCR, with one record for every CDR3 protein. The sample lists 250,000 to 350,000 distinct CDR3 sequences; 20% were seen once. The sequencing input was blood, either unsorted or a sorted T cell fraction (not recorded which). The receptors stem from a male donor with ankylosing spondylitis or in good health (not recorded which).

This clonotype was observed a handful of times. The genes are TRBV20-1 and TRBJ1-1; the match to TRBD1 covers 8 bases. This CDR3 comprises 13 residues. Germline CDR1 DFQATT, CDR2 SNEGSKA (reference sequence). The J segment lost 5 bases and the V segment lost 6 bases, leaving 8 bases of the junction unmatched. The CDR3 region is CSAQKDRVTEAFF. As DNA, the CDR3 is TGCAGTGCACAGAAGGACAGGGTAACTGAAGCTTTCTTT.

The J gene is TRBJ1-3, the V gene TRBV20-1, with D maybe TRBD1 (5 bases). The CDR3 has 18 amino acids. V lost 0 bases and J 0 bases, leaving 18 bases between the germline ends. Germline assignment: CDR1 DFQATT and CDR2 SNEGSKA (reference sequence). CDR3 sequence reads: CSARDSGRASSSGNTIYF. CDR3 nucleotide sequence: TGCAGTGCTAGAGATTCGGGACGGGCTTCAAGCTCTGGAAACACCATATATTTT.

The table lists this clonotype with many counts. This rearrangement joins TRBV29-1 to TRBJ2-1, with D perhaps matching TRBD1 (5 bases). V was shortened by 6 bases and J by 8 bases, with 11 bases between the two germline ends. The CDR3 length is 11 residues. CDR1 and CDR2 from the germline V gene are SQVTM and ANQGSEA. CDR3 protein: CSVGVRYEQFF. In DNA form, the CDR3 reads TGCAGCGTAGGGGTGAGGTATGAGCAGTTCTTC.

A few counts support this clonotype. The chain carries TRBV5-1 and TRBJ2-5; TRBD2 matches 12 bases. Germline assignment: CDR1 SGHRS and CDR2 YFSETQ. Trimming cost V 1 base and J 0 bases; bases outside gene matches: 7. This CDR3 is built from 18 residues. This CDR3 is CASSLIPSGGAYQETQYF. The CDR3 nucleotides read TGCGCCAGCAGCTTGATCCCTAGCGGGGGGGCTTACCAAGAGACCCAGTACTTC.

This clonotype was observed a few times. The chain links TRBV7-3 to TRBJ1-1; TRBD1 matches at 10 bases. V shed 2 bases and J 7 bases; nucleotides not matched to a gene: 13. Per germline, CDR1 SGHTA and CDR2 FQGTGA. The CDR3 is made up of 17 amino acids. The CDR3: CASSLVGPGQGKGEAFF. In DNA, the CDR3 is TGTGCCAGCAGCTTAGTCGGCCCGGGACAGGGGAAGGGTGAAGCTTTCTTT.

The V and J genes are TRBV9 and TRBJ2-2; D possibly uses TRBD1 or TRBD2 (5 bases each). Germline V gene data show CDR1 as SGDLS and CDR2 as YYNGEE. V was clipped by 0 bases and J by 5 bases, with 8 bases between them. This CDR3 is 14 amino acids long. This CDR3 reads CASSVEGSTGELFF. The CDR3 DNA sequence: TGTGCCAGCAGCGTAGAGGGGAGTACCGGGGAGCTGTTTTTT.

This clonotype appeared a few times. V usage is TRBV11-2 and J usage is TRBJ1-1; weak D call: TRBD1 (6 bases). Germline assignment: CDR1 SGHAT and CDR2 FQNNGV. V dropped 7 bases and J dropped 4 bases, with 16 bases sitting between them. CDR3 size: 14 residues. This CDR3 reads CASTVRGVVTEAFF. The CDR3 region has the DNA TGTGCCAGCACGGTGAGGGGGGTGGTCACTGAAGCTTTCTTT. Using reference TRBV11-2 and TRBJ1-1 for the parts outside the CDR3, the full variable domain is EAGVAQSPRYKIIEKRQSVAFWCNPISGHATLYWYQQILGQGPKLLIQFQNNGVVDDSQLPKDRFSAERLKGVDSTLKIQPAKLEDSAVYLCASTVRGVVTEAFFGQGTRLTVV.

This clonotype was seen ten or more times. The chain recombines TRBV29-1 with TRBJ1-1; D may be TRBD1 (5 bases). The CDR3 runs 13 residues. CDR1 and CDR2 from the germline V gene are SQVTM and ANQGSEA. Trimming removed 3 bases at V and 7 bases at J, with 15 bases between. CDR3 DNA: TGCAGCGTTGATCCTGACAGTGTTATTGAAGCTTTCTTT. Protein product: CSVDPDSVIEAFF.

J is TRBJ2-2 and V is TRBV7-9; 7 bases map to TRBD1. J gave up 3 bases and V 3 bases, and 1 base lay outside the gene matches. The germline V gene has CDR1 SEHNR and CDR2 FQNEAQ (reference sequence). This CDR3 is 14 amino acids long. The CDR3 loop is CASSFDRDTGELFF. In DNA, the CDR3 is TGTGCCAGCAGCTTTGACAGGGACACCGGGGAGCTGTTTTTT.

The rearrangement joins TRBV27 to TRBJ2-3; 11 bases match TRBD2. CDR3 length equals 15 residues. Germline values: CDR1 MNHEY, CDR2 SMNVEV (reference sequence). The J segment lost 7 bases and the V segment lost 6 bases, leaving 9 bases of the junction unmatched. CDR3 sequence: CASRVLAGVRNTQYF. The CDR3 nucleotides are TGTGCCAGCAGGGTACTAGCGGGGGTCAGAAATACGCAGTATTTT.

This clonotype came up a few times. The V and J genes are TRBV7-2 and TRBJ2-2; D gene ambiguous. Trimming took off 1 base at V and 4 bases at J, with 7 bases between the two ends. Looked up from germline, CDR1 is SGHTA and CDR2 is FQGNSA. There are 14 residues in the CDR3. The CDR3 sequence: CASSLGPGTGELFF. The DNA of the CDR3 is TGTGCCAGCAGCTTAGGTCCGGGCACCGGGGAGCTGTTTTTT.

The chain links TRBV20-1 to TRBJ1-5, with D uncertain. Germline CDR1 reads DFQATT; CDR2 reads SNEGSKA (reference sequence). V was clipped by 3 bases and J by 4 bases, with 10 bases between them. CDR3 length: 13 amino acids. The CDR3 bases are TGCAGTGCTAGCGCGGGAGGTAATCAGCCCCAGCATTTT. This gives the protein CSASAGGNQPQHF.

V gene TRBV12-3 or TRBV12-4 combines with J gene TRBJ1-6, with 8 bases identical to TRBD1. The CDR3 is 16 residues long. J gave up 7 bases and V 4 bases, and 9 bases lay outside the gene matches. CDR3 in DNA: TGTGCCAGCAGTTCCGGACAGGGTTTGGGGAATTCACCCCTCCACTTT. Protein product: CASSSGQGLGNSPLHF.

There are a few counts of this clonotype. This chain connects TRBV5-1 to TRBJ2-7; a possible D gene is TRBD1 (7 bases). From germline, CDR1 is SGHRS and CDR2 YFSETQ. The CDR3 is made up of 15 amino acids. V was trimmed by 0 bases and J by 3 bases, leaving 13 bases between them. The CDR3 is CASSLVSGGSYEQYV. In nucleotides, the CDR3 is TGCGCCAGCAGCTTGGTTTCAGGGGGGAGCTACGAGCAGTACGTC.

This clonotype has a count of ten or more. The chain couples TRBV5-1 to TRBJ2-3; D possibly uses TRBD1 or TRBD2 (5 bases each). The CDR3 runs to 14 residues. Deletions cut 4 bases from V and 0 bases from J, with 9 bases between. Germline V gene data show CDR1 as SGHRS and CDR2 as YFSETQ. CDR3: CASSIGTSTDTQYF. In nucleotides, the CDR3 is TGCGCCAGCAGCATCGGGACGAGCACAGATACGCAGTATTTT.

This clonotype was seen a few times. The chain joins TRBV28 to TRBJ1-2, with a tentative D call TRBD1 (6 bases). In germline, CDR1 is MDHEN, CDR2 SYDVKM. The CDR3 runs to 14 residues. V was pared by 6 bases and J by 2 bases, with 13 bases between. DNA of the CDR3: TGTGCCAGCAGCCCAGGGGATAGAAACTATGGCTACACCTTC. Its translation: CASSPGDRNYGYTF.

This chain connects TRBV2 to TRBJ2-1; 12 positions agree with TRBD1. V lost 9 bases, J lost 9 bases, and 6 bases stayed unmatched. Looked up from germline, CDR1 is SNHLY and CDR2 is FYNNEI. This CDR3 comprises 13 residues. CDR3 sequence (DNA): TGTGCCAGTCCGGGACAGGGGGCTTTTGAGCAGTTCTTC. Amino acids: CASPGQGAFEQFF.

This chain links TRBV9 with TRBJ2-5; D gene uncertain. The CDR3 length is 12 residues. V lost 2 bases, J lost 5 bases, and 7 bases lay in between. Germline V CDR1 and CDR2: SGDLS, YYNGEE. CDR3 bases: TGTGCCAGCAGCGTCAACGGGGAGACCCAGTACTTC. This sequence encodes CASSVNGETQYF.

This clonotype was picked up many times. This chain connects TRBV4-1 to TRBJ2-3, with 9 bases aligning to TRBD1. The CDR3 extends over 15 amino acids. The trim removed 4 bases at V and 4 bases at J, leaving 6 bases unmatched. The V gene's germline CDR1 is MGHRA and CDR2 YSYEKL. The CDR3 DNA is TGCGCCAGCAGCCGGACACAGGGGGCCCCAGATACGCAGTATTTT. Translated, it gives CASSRTQGAPDTQYF.

This clonotype occurred many times. The chain employs TRBV5-1 and TRBJ1-2, with 10 bases that match TRBD1. The V gene end was trimmed by 4 bases and the J gene end by 3 bases; junction bases not matched to a gene: 3. This CDR3 comprises 14 residues. Looked up from germline, CDR1 is SGHRS and CDR2 is YFSETQ. Here the CDR3 reads CASSTGTGDYGYTF. CDR3 in DNA: TGCGCCAGCAGCACCGGGACAGGGGACTATGGCTACACCTTC.

The table lists this clonotype with many counts. The J gene is TRBJ2-1, the V gene TRBV24-1, with 8 positions matching TRBD1. From germline, CDR1 is KGHDR and CDR2 SFDVKD. V lost 7 bases and J lost 8; bases outside the gene matches: 3. This CDR3 spans 12 amino acids. CDR3 sequence (DNA): TGTGCCACCAGCGGACAGGGCCATGAGCAGTTCTTC. This translates into CATSGQGHEQFF.